The clone carrying this TCR beta chain was seen only once. Its antigen is not identified. This specimen comes from a study of T-cell reconstitution after alpha-beta-depleted transplantation in children. Unique molecular identifiers featured in how the TCRbeta library was prepared. TCRdb processed the PCR reads anew with MiXCR; each CDR3 protein has one entry. Of approximately 300,000 distinct CDR3 sequences listed, approximately 7.3% are singletons. CDR1 is MNHNS and CDR2 is SASEGT in the germline V gene. V was shortened by 1 base and J by 3 bases, with 12 bases between the two germline ends. The CDR3 consists of 15 residues. Study outcomes and limitations: By one year post-transplant, T-cell counts and diversity largely arose from T cells that were newly produced.

The chain couples TRBV6-1 to TRBJ1-2; D is uncertain. This clonotype was sampled from a female patient between 2 and 10 years old who had a stem cell transplant for Fanconi anemia, so the T cells may come from the graft donor. The starting material was peripheral blood, obtained 360 days after TCRalphabeta/CD19-depleted stem cell transplant. The CDR3 region is CASSEGRPWDYGYTF. CDR3 bases: TGTGCCAGCAGTGAAGGACGGCCTTGGGACTATGGCTACACCTTC.